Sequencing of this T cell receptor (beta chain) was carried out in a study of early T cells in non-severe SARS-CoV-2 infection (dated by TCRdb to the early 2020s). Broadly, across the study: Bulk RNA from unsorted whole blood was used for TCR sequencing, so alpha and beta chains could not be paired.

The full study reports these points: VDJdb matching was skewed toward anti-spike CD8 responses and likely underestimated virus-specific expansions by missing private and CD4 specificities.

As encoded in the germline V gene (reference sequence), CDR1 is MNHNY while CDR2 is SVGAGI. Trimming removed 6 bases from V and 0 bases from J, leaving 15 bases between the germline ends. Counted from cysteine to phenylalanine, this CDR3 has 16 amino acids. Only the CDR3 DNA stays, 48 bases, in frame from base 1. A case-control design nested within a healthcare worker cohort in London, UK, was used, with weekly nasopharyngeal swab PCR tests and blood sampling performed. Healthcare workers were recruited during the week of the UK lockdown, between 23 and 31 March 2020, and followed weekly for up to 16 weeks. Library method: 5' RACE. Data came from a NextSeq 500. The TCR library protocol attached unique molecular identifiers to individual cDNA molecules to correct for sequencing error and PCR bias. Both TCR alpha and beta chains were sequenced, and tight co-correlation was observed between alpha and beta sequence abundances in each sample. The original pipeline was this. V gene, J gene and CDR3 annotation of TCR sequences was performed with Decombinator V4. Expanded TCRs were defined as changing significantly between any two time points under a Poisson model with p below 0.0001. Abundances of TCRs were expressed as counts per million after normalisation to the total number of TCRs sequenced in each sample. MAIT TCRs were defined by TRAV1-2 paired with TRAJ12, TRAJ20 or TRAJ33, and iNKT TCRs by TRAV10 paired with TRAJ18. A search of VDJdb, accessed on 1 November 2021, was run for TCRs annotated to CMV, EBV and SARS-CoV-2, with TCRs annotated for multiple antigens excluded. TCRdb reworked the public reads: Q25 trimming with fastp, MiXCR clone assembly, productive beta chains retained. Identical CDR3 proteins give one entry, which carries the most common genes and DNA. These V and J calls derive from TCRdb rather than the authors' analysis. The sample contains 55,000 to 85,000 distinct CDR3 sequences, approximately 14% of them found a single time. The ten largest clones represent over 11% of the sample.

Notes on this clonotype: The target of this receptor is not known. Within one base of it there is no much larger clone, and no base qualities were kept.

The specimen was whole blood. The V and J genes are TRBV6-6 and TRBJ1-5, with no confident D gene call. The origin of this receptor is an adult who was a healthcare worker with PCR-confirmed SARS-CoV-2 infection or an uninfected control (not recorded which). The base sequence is TGTGCCAGCAGCAAACGGAGGGCGTATAGCAATCAGCCCCAGCATTTT. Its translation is CASSKRRAYSNQPQHF.